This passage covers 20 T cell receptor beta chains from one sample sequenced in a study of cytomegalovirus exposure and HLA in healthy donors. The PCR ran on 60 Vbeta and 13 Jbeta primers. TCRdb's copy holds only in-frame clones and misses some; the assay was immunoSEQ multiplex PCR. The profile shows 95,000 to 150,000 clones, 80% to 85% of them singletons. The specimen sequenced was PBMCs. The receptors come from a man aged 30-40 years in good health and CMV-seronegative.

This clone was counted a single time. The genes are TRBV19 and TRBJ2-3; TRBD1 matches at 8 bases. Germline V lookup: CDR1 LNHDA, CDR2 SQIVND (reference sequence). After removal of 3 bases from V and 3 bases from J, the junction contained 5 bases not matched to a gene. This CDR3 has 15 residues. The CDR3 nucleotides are TGTGCCAGTAGTATTCCGGGGACAGGTACAGATACGCAGTATTTT. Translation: CASSIPGTGTDTQYF.

In DNA form, the CDR3 reads TGTGCCAGCAGCCGACAGAGCAATCAGCCCCAGCATTTT. It yields the protein CASSRQSNQPQHF. This chain connects TRBV27 to TRBJ1-5; D is perhaps TRBD1 (5 bases). CDR1 MNHEY and CDR2 SMNVEV come from the germline V gene (reference sequence). There are 13 residues in the CDR3. Deletions cut 6 bases from V and 1 base from J, with 7 bases between.

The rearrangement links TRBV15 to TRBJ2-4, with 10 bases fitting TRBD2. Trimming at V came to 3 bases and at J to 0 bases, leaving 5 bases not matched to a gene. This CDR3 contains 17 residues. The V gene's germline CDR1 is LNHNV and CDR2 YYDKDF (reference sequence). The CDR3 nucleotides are TGTGCCACCAGCAGCTTGACTAGCGGGCTAGCCAAAAACATTCAGTACTTC. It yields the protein CATSSLTSGLAKNIQYF.

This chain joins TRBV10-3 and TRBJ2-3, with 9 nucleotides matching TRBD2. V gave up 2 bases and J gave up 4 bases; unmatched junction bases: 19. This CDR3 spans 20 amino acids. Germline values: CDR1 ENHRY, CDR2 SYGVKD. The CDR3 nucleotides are TGTGCCATCAGTGAGCCGGGGGAGCGGGGGGCCCGTTTGGGCCCAGATACGCAGTATTTT. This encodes CAISEPGERGARLGPDTQYF.

CDR3 DNA sequence: TGTGCCATCAGTGAGTCGGTCGGGGGAGAGACCCAGTACTTC. Translated, it gives CAISESVGGETQYF. V is TRBV10-3 and J is TRBJ2-5, with a weak D call TRBD2 (6 bases). The CDR3 spans 14 residues. V was pared by 0 bases and J by 4 bases, with 9 bases between. Germline assignment: CDR1 ENHRY and CDR2 SYGVKD.

The CDR3, as DNA: TGTGCCAGTAGCGGGGATGGCTACACCTTC. Encoded protein: CASSGDGYTF. The chain recombines TRBV19 with TRBJ1-2, with unresolved D. Trimming took 6 bases from V and 6 from J, leaving 5 bases between them. The CDR3 runs to 10 residues. Germline V gives CDR1 LNHDA, CDR2 SQIVND (reference sequence).

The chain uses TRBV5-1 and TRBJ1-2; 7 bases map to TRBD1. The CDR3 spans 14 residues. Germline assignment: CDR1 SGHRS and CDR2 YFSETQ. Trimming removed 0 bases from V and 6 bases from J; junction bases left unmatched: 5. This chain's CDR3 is CASSLDRGYNGYTF. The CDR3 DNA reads TGCGCCAGCAGCTTGGACAGGGGTTACAATGGCTACACCTTC.

CDR3 amino acids: CASSYSRDRVLSYTF. The CDR3 bases are TGTGCCAGCAGTTACTCGAGGGACAGGGTTCTAAGCTACACCTTC. The V call is TRBV6-5, the J call TRBJ1-2; 9 positions match TRBD1. The CDR3 covers 15 residues. CDR1 is MNHEY, CDR2 SVGAGI, per germline. V lost 0 bases to trimming and J lost 9 bases; unmatched junction nucleotides: 8.

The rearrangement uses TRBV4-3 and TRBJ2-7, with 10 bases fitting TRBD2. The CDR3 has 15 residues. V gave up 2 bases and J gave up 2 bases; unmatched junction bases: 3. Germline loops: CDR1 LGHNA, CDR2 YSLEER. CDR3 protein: CASSQRSGGAYEQYF. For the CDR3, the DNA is TGCGCCAGCAGCCAAAGAAGCGGGGGGGCCTACGAGCAGTACTTC.

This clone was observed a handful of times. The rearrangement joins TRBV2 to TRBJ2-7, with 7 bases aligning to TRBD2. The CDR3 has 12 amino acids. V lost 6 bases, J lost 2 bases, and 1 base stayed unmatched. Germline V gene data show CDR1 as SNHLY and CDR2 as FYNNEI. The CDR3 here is CASRGGTYEQYF. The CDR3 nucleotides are TGTGCCAGCAGGGGGGGGACCTACGAGCAGTACTTC.

The CDR3 region has the DNA TGTGCCAGCAGCGTAGGGACAGGGCCTAGCACAGATACGCAGTATTTT. Protein sequence: CASSVGTGPSTDTQYF. The rearrangement links TRBV9 to TRBJ2-3, with TRBD1 identical over 8 bases. Per the germline V gene, CDR1 is SGDLS and CDR2 is YYNGEE. The CDR3 contains 16 residues. V lost 0 bases and J lost 0; bases outside the gene matches: 3.

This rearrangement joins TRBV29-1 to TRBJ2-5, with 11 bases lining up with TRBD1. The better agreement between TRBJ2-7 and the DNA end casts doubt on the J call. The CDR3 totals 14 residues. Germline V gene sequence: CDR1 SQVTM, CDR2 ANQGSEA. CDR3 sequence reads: CSVDGDRGTDEQYF. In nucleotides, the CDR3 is TGCAGCGTTGATGGGGACAGGGGGACGGACGAGCAGTACTTC.

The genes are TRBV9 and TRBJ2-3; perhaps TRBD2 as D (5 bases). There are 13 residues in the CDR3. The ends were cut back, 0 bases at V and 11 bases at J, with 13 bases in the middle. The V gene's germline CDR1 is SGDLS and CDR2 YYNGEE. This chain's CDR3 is CASSVELGSVQYF. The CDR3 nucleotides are TGTGCCAGCAGCGTAGAGCTGGGGAGTGTGCAGTATTTT.

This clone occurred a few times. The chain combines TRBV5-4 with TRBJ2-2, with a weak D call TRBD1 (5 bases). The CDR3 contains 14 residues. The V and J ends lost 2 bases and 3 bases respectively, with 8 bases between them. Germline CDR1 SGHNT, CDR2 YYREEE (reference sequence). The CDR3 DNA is TGTGCCAGCAGCTTCGACAGATACACCGGGGAGCTGTTTTTT. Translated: CASSFDRYTGELFF.

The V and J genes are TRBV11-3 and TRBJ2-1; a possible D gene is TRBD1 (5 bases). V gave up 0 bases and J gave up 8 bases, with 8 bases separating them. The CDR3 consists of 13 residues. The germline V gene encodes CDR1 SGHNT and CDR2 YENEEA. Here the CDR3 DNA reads TGTGCCAGCAGCTTAGACAGGGCGGATGAGCAGTTCTTC. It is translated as CASSLDRADEQFF.

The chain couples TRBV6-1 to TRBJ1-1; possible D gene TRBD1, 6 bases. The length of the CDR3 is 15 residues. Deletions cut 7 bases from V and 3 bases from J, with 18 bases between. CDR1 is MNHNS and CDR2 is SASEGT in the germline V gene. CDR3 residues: CASNPLGTSHTEAFF. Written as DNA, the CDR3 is TGTGCCAGCAATCCGTTAGGGACATCGCACACTGAAGCTTTCTTT.

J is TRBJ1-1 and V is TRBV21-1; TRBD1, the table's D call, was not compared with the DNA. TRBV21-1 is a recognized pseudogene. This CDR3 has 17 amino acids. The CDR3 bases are TGTGCCAGCAGCAAAATGTGGAAAGGGGCAATGAACACTGAAGCTTTCTTT. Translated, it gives CASSKMWKGAMNTEAFF.

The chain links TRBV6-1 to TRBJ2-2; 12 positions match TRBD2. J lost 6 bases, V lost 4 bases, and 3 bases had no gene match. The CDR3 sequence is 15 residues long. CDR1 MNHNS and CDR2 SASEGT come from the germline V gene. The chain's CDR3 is CASSGASGGAGELFF. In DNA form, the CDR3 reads TGTGCCAGCAGTGGGGCTAGCGGGGGGGCCGGGGAGCTGTTTTTT.

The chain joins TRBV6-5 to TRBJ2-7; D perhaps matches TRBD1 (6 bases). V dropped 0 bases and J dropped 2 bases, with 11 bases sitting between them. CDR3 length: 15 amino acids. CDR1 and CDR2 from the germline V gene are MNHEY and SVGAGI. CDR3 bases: TGTGCCAGCAGTTACTCGAAACAGGGCGCCTACGAGCAGTACTTC. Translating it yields CASSYSKQGAYEQYF.

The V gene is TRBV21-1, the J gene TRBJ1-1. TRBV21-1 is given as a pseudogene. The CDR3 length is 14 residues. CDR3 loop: CASTPVFLDTEAFF. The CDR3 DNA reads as TGTGCCAGCACCCCGGTGTTCCTCGACACTGAAGCTTTCTTT.